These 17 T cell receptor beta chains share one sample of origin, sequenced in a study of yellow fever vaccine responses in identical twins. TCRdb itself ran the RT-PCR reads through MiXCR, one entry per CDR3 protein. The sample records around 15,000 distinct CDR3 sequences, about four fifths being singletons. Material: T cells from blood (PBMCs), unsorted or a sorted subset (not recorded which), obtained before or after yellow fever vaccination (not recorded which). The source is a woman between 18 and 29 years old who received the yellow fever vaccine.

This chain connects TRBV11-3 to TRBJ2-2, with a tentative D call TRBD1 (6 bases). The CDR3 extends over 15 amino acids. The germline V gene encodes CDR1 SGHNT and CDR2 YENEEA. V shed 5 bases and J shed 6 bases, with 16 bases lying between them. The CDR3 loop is CASSAPTGTPGELFF. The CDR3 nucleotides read TGTGCCAGCAGCGCACCGACAGGAACTCCCGGGGAGCTGTTTTTT.

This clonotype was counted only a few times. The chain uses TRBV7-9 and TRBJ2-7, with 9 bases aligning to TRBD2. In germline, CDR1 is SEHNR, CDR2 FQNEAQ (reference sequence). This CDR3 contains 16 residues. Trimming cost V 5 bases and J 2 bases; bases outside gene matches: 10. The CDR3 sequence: CASSVISGSMPYEQYF. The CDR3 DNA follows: TGTGCCAGCAGCGTCATTAGCGGGAGTATGCCCTACGAGCAGTACTTC.

CDR3 bases: TGTGCCAGCGGGACTGCTTGGTACGAGCAGTACTTC. Amino acid sequence: CASGTAWYEQYF. This sequence joins TRBV28 and TRBJ2-7, with a tentative D call TRBD2 (6 bases). The CDR3 sequence is 12 residues long. Germline lookup yields CDR1 MDHEN and CDR2 SYDVKM. V lost 8 bases, J lost 4 bases, and 12 bases lay in between.

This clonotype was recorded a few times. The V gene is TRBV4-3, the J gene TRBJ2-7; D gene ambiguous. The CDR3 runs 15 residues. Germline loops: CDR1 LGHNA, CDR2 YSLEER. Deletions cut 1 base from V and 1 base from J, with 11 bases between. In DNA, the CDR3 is TGCGCCAGCAGCCAAGGTCAAACACCGTCCTACGAGCAGTACTTC. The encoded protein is CASSQGQTPSYEQYF.

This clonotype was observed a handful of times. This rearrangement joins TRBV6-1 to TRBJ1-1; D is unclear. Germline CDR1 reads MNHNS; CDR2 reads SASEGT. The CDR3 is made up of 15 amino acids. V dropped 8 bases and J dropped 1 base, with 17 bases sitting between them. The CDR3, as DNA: TGTGCCAGCTCAGTGAGCGGCCTTAGGAACACTGAAGCTTTCTTT. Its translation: CASSVSGLRNTEAFF.

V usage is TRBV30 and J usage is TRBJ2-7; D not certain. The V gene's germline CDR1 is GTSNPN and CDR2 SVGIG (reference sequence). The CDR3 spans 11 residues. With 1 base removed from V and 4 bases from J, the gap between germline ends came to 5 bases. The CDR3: CAWSAPYEQYF. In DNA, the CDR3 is TGTGCCTGGAGTGCCCCATACGAGCAGTACTTC. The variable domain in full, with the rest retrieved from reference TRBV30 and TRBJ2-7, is SQTIHQWPATLVQPVGSPLSLECTVEGTSNPNLYWYRQAAGRGLQLLFYSVGIGQISSEVPQNLSASRPQDRQFILSSKKLLLSDSGFYLCAWSAPYEQYFGPGTRLTVT.

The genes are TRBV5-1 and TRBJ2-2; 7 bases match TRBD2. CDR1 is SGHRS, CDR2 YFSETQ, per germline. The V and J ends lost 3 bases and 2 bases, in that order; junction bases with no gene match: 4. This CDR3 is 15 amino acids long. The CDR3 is CASSSRLANTGELFF. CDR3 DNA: TGCGCCAGCAGCTCAAGACTAGCCAACACCGGGGAGCTGTTTTTT.

This CDR3 is CSVDRGLNNEQFF. The CDR3 DNA sequence: TGCAGCGTTGATAGGGGGCTTAACAATGAGCAGTTCTTC. The J gene is TRBJ2-1, the V gene TRBV29-1, with TRBD1 identical over 7 bases. V gave up 3 bases and J gave up 5 bases; unmatched junction bases: 4. CDR1 and CDR2 (germline): SQVTM, ANQGSEA. This CDR3 comprises 13 residues.

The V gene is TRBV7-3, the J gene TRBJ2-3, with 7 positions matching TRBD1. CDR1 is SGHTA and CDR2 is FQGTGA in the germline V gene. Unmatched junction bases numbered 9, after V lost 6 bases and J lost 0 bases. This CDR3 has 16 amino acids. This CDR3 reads CASRITGTASTDTQYF. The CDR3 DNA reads TGTGCCAGCAGGATAACCGGGACAGCTAGCACAGATACGCAGTATTTT. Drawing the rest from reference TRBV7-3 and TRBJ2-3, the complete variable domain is GAGVSQTPSNKVTEKGKYVELRCDPISGHTALYWYRQSLGQGPEFLIYFQGTGAADDSGLPNDRFFAVRPEGSVSTLKIQRTERGDSAVYLCASRITGTASTDTQYFGPGTRLTVL.

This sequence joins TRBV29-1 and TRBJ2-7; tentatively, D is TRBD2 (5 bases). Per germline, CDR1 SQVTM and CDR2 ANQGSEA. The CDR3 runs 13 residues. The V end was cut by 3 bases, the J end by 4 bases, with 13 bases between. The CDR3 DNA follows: TGCAGCGTTGAGGTTCTCGGGATTTACGAGCAGTACTTC. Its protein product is CSVEVLGIYEQYF.

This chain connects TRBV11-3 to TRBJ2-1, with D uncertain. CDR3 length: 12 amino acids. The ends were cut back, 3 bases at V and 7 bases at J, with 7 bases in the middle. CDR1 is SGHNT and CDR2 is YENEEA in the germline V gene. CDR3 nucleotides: TGTGCCAGCAGCTTGGGGATGAATGAGCAGTTCTTC. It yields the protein CASSLGMNEQFF. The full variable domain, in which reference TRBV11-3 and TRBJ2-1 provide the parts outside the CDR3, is EAGVVQSPRYKIIEKKQPVAFWCNPISGHNTLYWYLQNLGQGPELLIRYENEEAVDDSQLPKDRFSAERLKGVDSTLKIQPAELGDSAVYLCASSLGMNEQFFGPGTRLTVL.

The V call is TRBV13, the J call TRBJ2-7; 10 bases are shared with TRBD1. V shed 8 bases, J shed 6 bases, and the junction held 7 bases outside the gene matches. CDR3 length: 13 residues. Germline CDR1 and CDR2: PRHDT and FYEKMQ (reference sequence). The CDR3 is CASGMTGGFEQYF. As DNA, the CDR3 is TGTGCCAGCGGAATGACAGGGGGCTTCGAGCAGTACTTC.

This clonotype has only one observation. The CDR3 DNA sequence: TGCGCCAGCAGCCGACTAGCGGGAGTAGGTGAGACCCAGTACTTC. Amino acid sequence: CASSRLAGVGETQYF. The chain joins TRBV4-1 to TRBJ2-5; 12 bases line up with TRBD2. This CDR3 contains 15 residues. The V gene's germline CDR1 is MGHRA and CDR2 YSYEKL. The V and J ends lost 4 bases and 5 bases, in that order; junction bases with no gene match: 5.

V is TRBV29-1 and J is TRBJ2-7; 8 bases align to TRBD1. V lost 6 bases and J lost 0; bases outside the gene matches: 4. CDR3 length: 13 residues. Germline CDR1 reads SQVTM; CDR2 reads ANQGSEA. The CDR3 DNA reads TGCAGCGTCAGGGGGCCCAACTCCTACGAGCAGTACTTC. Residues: CSVRGPNSYEQYF.

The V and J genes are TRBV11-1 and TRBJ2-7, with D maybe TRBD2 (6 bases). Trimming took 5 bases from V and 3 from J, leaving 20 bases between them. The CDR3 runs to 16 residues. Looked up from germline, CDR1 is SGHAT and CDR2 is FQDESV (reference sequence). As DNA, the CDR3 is TGTGCCAGCAGCCCTGGGGGGAGACTAGGTTTCTACGAGCAGTACTTC. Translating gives CASSPGGRLGFYEQYF.

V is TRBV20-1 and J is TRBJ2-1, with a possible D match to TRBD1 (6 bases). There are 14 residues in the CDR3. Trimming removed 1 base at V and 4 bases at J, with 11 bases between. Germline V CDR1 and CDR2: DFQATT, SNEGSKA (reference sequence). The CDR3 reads CSARGDTQYNEQFF. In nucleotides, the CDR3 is TGCAGTGCTAGAGGGGACACTCAATACAATGAGCAGTTCTTC.

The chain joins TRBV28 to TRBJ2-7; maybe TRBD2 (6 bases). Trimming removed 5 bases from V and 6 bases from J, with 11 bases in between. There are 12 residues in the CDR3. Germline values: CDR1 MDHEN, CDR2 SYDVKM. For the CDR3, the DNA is TGTGCCAGCAGTCAGGGACTGGCCGAGCAGTACTTC. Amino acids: CASSQGLAEQYF.